The 25 T cell receptor beta chains in this list originate from one sample, sequenced in a study of blood T cell repertoires in COVID-19. Here immunoSEQ multiplex PCR was the method, and the copy in TCRdb shows in-frame clones only, minus some. The sample carries a few hundred thousand clones, 86% recorded once. Sequenced input: PBMCs or T cells enriched from blood (not recorded which). Every receptor here comes from a woman aged 25 to 39 who had been exposed to COVID-19.

The CDR3 DNA follows: TGCGCCAGCAGCCAAGATCGCCCTAGCGGGGGGTGGGCAGATACGCAGTATTTT. The encoded protein is CASSQDRPSGGWADTQYF. J is TRBJ2-3 and V is TRBV4-1, with 11 bases aligning to TRBD2. The CDR3 is made up of 18 amino acids. V lost 0 bases, J lost 4 bases, and 9 bases stayed unmatched. Germline CDR1 reads MGHRA; CDR2 reads YSYEKL.

The chain employs TRBV29-1 and TRBJ2-1; D unresolved. The germline CDR1 and CDR2 sequences are SQVTM and ANQGSEA. The CDR3 consists of 12 residues. V dropped 2 bases and J dropped 6 bases, with 8 bases sitting between them. The CDR3 DNA follows: TGCAGCGTTGAACTCTTTAGCAATGAGCAGTTCTTC. Translated, it gives CSVELFSNEQFF.

This clone has more than one count but fewer than ten. Written as DNA, the CDR3 is TGTGCCAGCAGGGATTCGGGCACTGAAGCTTTCTTT. Translation: CASRDSGTEAFF. The chain combines TRBV7-9 with TRBJ1-1, with D unresolved. The CDR3 length is 12 residues. Germline V lookup: CDR1 SEHNR, CDR2 FQNEAQ (reference sequence). Between the trimmed V and J ends, which lost 6 bases and 4 bases, there was a span of 9 bases.

The V call is TRBV3-1 (or the pseudogene TRBV3-2), the J call TRBJ2-7, with 10 nucleotides matching TRBD2. The CDR3 loop spans 15 amino acids. Per germline, CDR1 LGHDT and CDR2 YNNKEL (reference sequence). Trimming cost V 3 bases and J 2 bases; bases outside gene matches: 4. The CDR3: CASSQGLALTYEQYF. CDR3 nucleotide sequence: TGTGCCAGCAGCCAGGGACTAGCGCTTACCTACGAGCAGTACTTC.

The CDR3 region has the DNA TGTGCCAGCAGTTTTGGTTTTACAGGGGCAGGGGAGCAGTACTTC. It translates to CASSFGFTGAGEQYF. The rearrangement joins TRBV28 to TRBJ2-7; TRBD1 matches 7 bases. The length of the CDR3 is 15 residues. V shed 3 bases and J 7 bases; nucleotides not matched to a gene: 12. Germline V gene lookup returns CDR1 MDHEN and CDR2 SYDVKM.

The chain links TRBV5-1 to TRBJ1-1, with a tentative D call TRBD1 (6 bases). Trimming cost V 9 bases and J 0 bases, with 21 bases left between them. Germline lookup yields CDR1 SGHRS and CDR2 YFSETQ. This CDR3 has 16 residues. The CDR3 loop is CATARAGAGVNTEAFF. The CDR3 region has the DNA TGCGCCACCGCCCGGGCAGGGGCCGGGGTGAACACTGAAGCTTTCTTT. The whole variable domain, remainder taken from reference TRBV5-1 and TRBJ1-1, is KAGVTQTPRYLIKTRGQQVTLSCSPISGHRSVSWYQQTPGQGLQFLFEYFSETQRNKGNFPGRFSGRQFSNSRSEMNVSTLELGDSALYLCATARAGAGVNTEAFFGQGTRLTVV.

The chain combines TRBV5-1 with TRBJ1-1; 9 nucleotides match TRBD1. V was pared by 8 bases and J by 12 bases, with 8 bases of the junction left unmatched. CDR1 is SGHRS and CDR2 is YFSETQ in the germline V gene. This CDR3 is 11 amino acids long. CDR3: CASGTGTKTFF. DNA of the CDR3: TGCGCCAGTGGGACAGGGACTAAAACTTTCTTT.

The V call is TRBV5-1, the J call TRBJ1-2, with 7 nucleotides matching TRBD1. The CDR3 has 14 amino acids. V trimming: 4 bases; J trimming: 4 bases; junction bases outside the gene matches: 7. Germline CDR1 and CDR2: SGHRS and YFSETQ. The DNA of the CDR3 is TGCGCCAGCAGCCTCCAGGGACAGCCCTATGGCTACACCTTC. Translating gives CASSLQGQPYGYTF.

The chain is built from TRBV19 and TRBJ1-5, with 7 nucleotides matching TRBD1. The trim removed 7 bases at V and 0 bases at J, leaving 6 bases unmatched. The CDR3 consists of 15 residues. Germline values: CDR1 LNHDA, CDR2 SQIVND (reference sequence). In DNA, the CDR3 is TGTGCCAGTAAAGAACAGGGGCTTAGCAATCAGCCCCAGCATTTT. This codes for CASKEQGLSNQPQHF.

This chain joins TRBV5-1 and TRBJ1-1, with a possible D match to TRBD1 (5 bases). This CDR3 is built from 17 residues. V lost 3 bases and J lost 11, with 29 bases in between. Per the germline V gene, CDR1 is SGHRS and CDR2 is YFSETQ. The CDR3 loop is CASSSLPLPTGLGRAFF. In nucleotides, the CDR3 is TGCGCCAGCAGCTCGCTCCCTTTACCCACAGGTTTGGGTCGTGCTTTCTTT.

This sequence joins TRBV30 and TRBJ2-4; 8 bases fit TRBD2. V lost 8 bases to trimming and J lost 7 bases; unmatched junction nucleotides: 10. Germline CDR1 is GTSNPN and CDR2 is SVGIG (reference sequence). The CDR3 spans 13 residues. The chain's CDR3 is CALAVGGVNIQYF. CDR3 DNA sequence: TGTGCCCTGGCCGTCGGGGGGGTCAACATTCAGTACTTC.

CDR3 residues: CASSLGAPQYF. The CDR3 nucleotides are TGTGCCAGCAGCTTAGGGGCCCCCCAGTATTTT. The chain uses TRBV11-3 and TRBJ2-3, with unresolved D. The germline V and J ends were trimmed by 1 base and 12 bases, with 8 bases remaining between them. In germline, CDR1 is SGHNT, CDR2 YENEEA. There are 11 residues in the CDR3.

The chain is built from TRBV3-1 (or the pseudogene TRBV3-2) and TRBJ2-3; 9 nucleotides match TRBD2. The germline CDR1 and CDR2 sequences are LGHDT and YNNKEL (reference sequence). The length of the CDR3 is 15 residues. V shed 5 bases, J shed 2 bases, and the junction held 5 bases outside the gene matches. The CDR3 nucleotides read TGTGCCAGCAGCTCGATAGCGGGGGTCACAGATACGCAGTATTTT. Residues: CASSSIAGVTDTQYF.

The chain is built from TRBV28 and TRBJ2-7; D gene uncertain. V shed 5 bases and J shed 4 bases, with 9 bases lying between them. The CDR3 extends over 12 amino acids. Germline loops: CDR1 MDHEN, CDR2 SYDVKM. The CDR3 sequence: CASSPSFYEQYF. CDR3 DNA: TGTGCCAGCAGTCCCTCTTTTTACGAGCAGTACTTC.

The V and J genes are TRBV4-1 and TRBJ2-7, with 10 bases fitting TRBD2. Germline CDR1 and CDR2: MGHRA and YSYEKL. Trimming took 1 base from V and 1 from J; bases not matched to a gene: 4. This CDR3 is built from 16 residues. The CDR3 DNA follows: TGCGCCAGCAGCCAAGCCGCGGGACTAGCGTCCTACGAGCAGTACTTC. Its protein product is CASSQAAGLASYEQYF.

This clone was detected a few times. V usage is TRBV2 and J usage is TRBJ1-1, with 8 bases lining up with TRBD1. Trimming took 7 bases from V and 6 from J; bases not matched to a gene: 7. CDR3 length: 13 amino acids. The germline gives CDR1 SNHLY, CDR2 FYNNEI. CDR3 sequence (DNA): TGTGCCAGCACTGGACAGGGAACCGCTGAAGCTTTCTTT. This encodes CASTGQGTAEAFF.

The genes are TRBV5-1 and TRBJ2-4; 11 bases align to TRBD1. Looked up from germline, CDR1 is SGHRS and CDR2 is YFSETQ. V lost 4 bases to trimming and J lost 0 bases; unmatched junction nucleotides: 9. The CDR3 is made up of 18 amino acids. CDR3 nucleotide sequence: TGCGCCAGCAGCCGTTGGGACAGGGGGTCCTTAGCCAAAAACATTCAGTACTTC. Its protein is CASSRWDRGSLAKNIQYF.

The chain combines TRBV2 with TRBJ2-2, with 7 bases matching TRBD1. Per the germline V gene, CDR1 is SNHLY and CDR2 is FYNNEI. The CDR3 consists of 15 residues. Germline trimming cut 6 bases from V and 6 bases from J; bases unmatched to any gene: 10. CDR3 in amino acids: CASRSRDSWSGELFF. CDR3 DNA sequence: TGTGCCAGCAGAAGTAGGGACAGCTGGTCCGGGGAGCTGTTTTTT.

V and J are TRBV5-4 and TRBJ1-4; D gene unclear. The CDR3 has 15 residues. CDR1 is SGHNT, CDR2 YYREEE, per germline (reference sequence). Trimming shortened V by 1 base and J by 0 bases, and 7 bases separated the two germline ends. In nucleotides, the CDR3 is TGTGCCAGCAGCTTGAACGGGGCAACTAATGAAAAACTGTTTTTT. This translates into CASSLNGATNEKLFF.

The chain carries TRBV6-5 and TRBJ2-7, with 9 bases fitting TRBD1. This CDR3 contains 12 residues. Per germline, CDR1 MNHEY and CDR2 SVGAGI. V shed 8 bases, J shed 6 bases, and the junction held 5 bases outside the gene matches. The CDR3 protein is CASGDREGEQYF. The CDR3 bases are TGTGCCAGCGGGGACAGGGAAGGCGAGCAGTACTTC.

This chain joins TRBV5-4 and TRBJ2-5; TRBD2 might be the D (6 bases). V was pared by 3 bases and J by 2 bases, with 14 bases between. CDR1 and CDR2 from the germline V gene are SGHNT and YYREEE (reference sequence). This CDR3 is built from 15 residues. The CDR3 region has the DNA TGTGCCAGCAGCTCCCCCGGGAGTCCGCAAGAGACCCAGTACTTC. As protein: CASSSPGSPQETQYF.

The chain employs TRBV19 and TRBJ1-2; no clear D. V was clipped by 0 bases and J by 8 bases, with 16 bases between them. Germline V gene sequence: CDR1 LNHDA, CDR2 SQIVND (reference sequence). This CDR3 has 15 residues. CDR3 nucleotides: TGTGCCAGTAGTATAGATCCGGGTCCGCTGAAGGGCTACACCTTC. It codes for CASSIDPGPLKGYTF.

The chain is built from TRBV2 and TRBJ1-4; 11 nucleotides line up with TRBD1. V dropped 7 bases and J dropped 8; count of bases not matched to a gene: 6. The CDR3 has 14 amino acids. Germline V gene sequence: CDR1 SNHLY, CDR2 FYNNEI. The CDR3 protein is CASTERDRGEKLFF. CDR3 sequence (DNA): TGTGCCAGCACCGAACGGGACAGGGGGGAAAAACTGTTTTTT.

For the CDR3, the DNA is TGTGCCAGCAGCCCGACGAAACTTACAGGGGGAATCGGCAGCTATGGCTACACCTTC. This translates into CASSPTKLTGGIGSYGYTF. The chain combines TRBV11-2 with TRBJ1-2, with TRBD1 matching 8 bases. Germline trimming cut 5 bases from V and 4 bases from J; bases unmatched to any gene: 21. This CDR3 spans 19 amino acids. The germline V gene encodes CDR1 SGHAT and CDR2 FQNNGV.

The sample holds one count of this clone. The chain carries TRBV3-1 (or the pseudogene TRBV3-2) and TRBJ1-1, with D perhaps TRBD1 (6 bases). CDR1 and CDR2 (germline): LGHDT, YNNKEL (reference sequence). Trimming stripped 3 bases from V and 3 bases from J, with 8 bases between. This CDR3 has 13 residues. CDR3 DNA sequence: TGTGCCAGCAGCCAGCCAGGGGACACTGAAGCTTTCTTT. Its translation is CASSQPGDTEAFF.